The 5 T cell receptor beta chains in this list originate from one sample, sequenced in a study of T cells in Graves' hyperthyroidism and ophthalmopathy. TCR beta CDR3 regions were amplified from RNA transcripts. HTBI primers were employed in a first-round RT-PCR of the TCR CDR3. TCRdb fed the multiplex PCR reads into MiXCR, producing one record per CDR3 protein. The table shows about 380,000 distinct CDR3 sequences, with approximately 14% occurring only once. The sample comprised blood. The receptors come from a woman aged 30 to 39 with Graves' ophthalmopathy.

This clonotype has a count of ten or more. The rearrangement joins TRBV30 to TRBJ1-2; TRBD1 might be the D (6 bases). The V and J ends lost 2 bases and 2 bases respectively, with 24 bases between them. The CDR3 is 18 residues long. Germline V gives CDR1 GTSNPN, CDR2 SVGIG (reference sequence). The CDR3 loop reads CAWSMRRGEMETNYGYTF. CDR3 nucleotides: TGTGCCTGGAGTATGAGGAGGGGGGAGATGGAAACCAACTATGGCTACACCTTC.

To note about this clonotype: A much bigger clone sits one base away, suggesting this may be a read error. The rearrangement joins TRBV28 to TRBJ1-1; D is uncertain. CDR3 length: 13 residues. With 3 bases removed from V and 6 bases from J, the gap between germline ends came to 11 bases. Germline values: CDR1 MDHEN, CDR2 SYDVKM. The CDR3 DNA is TGTGCCAGCAGTTTTTTTCCAGACCCTGAAGCTTTCTTT. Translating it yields CASSFFPDPEAFF.

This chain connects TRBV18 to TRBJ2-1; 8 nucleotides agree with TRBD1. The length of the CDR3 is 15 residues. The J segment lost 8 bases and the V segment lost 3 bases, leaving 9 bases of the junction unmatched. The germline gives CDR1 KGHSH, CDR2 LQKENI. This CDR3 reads CASSPRQGRSYEQFF. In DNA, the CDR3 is TGTGCCAGCTCACCTCGACAGGGGCGTTCATATGAGCAGTTCTTC.

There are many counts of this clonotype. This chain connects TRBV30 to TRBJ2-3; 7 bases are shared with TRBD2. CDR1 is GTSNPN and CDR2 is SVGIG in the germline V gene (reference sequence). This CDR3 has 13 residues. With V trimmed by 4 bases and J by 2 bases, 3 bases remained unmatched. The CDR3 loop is CAWMGTNTDTQYF. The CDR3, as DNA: TGTGCCTGGATGGGGACTAACACAGATACGCAGTATTTT.

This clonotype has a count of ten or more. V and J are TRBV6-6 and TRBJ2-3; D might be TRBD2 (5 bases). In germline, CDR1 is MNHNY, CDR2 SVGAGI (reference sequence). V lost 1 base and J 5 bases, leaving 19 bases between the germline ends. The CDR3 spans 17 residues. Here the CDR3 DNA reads TGTGCCAGCAGTTACTTTTCCCCCTTGGAGGTAGAAGATACGCAGTATTTT. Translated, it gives CASSYFSPLEVEDTQYF.